The clone carrying this T cell receptor (beta chain) was recorded once. What it binds is unknown. The data were produced by immunoSEQ multiplex PCR, yet TCRdb's version contains in-frame clones alone and is incomplete. Among about 200,000 clones, around 93% were seen once, and the ten largest hold 0.9% to 1.1%. CDR3 size: 15 residues. Germline-derived CDR1 and CDR2 are SEHNR and FQNEAQ (reference sequence). V dropped 0 bases and J dropped 1 base, with 9 bases sitting between them. This sample is part of a study of T cell responses to AZD1222 COVID-19 vaccine. Study-level results: Donors were largely white British and mainly female; clonal diversity was possibly underestimated. Distributed over spike, vaccine-associated CD4 TCRs predominated at 160-218 and 743-854. Increases in Spike-specific TCR breadth and depth were seen after two AZD1222 doses. The repertoires were collected only after the peak T cell response.

Source: peripheral blood, taken on day 0 of MenACWY control vaccination. This receptor was taken from an adult in good health. The chain links TRBV7-9 to TRBJ1-1, with D possibly TRBD1 on 6 matching bases. This chain's CDR3 is CASSLATGRNTEAFF. In DNA form, the CDR3 reads TGTGCCAGCAGCTTAGCAACAGGGCGGAACACTGAAGCTTTCTTT.